This TCR beta chain was profiled in a study of Graves' ophthalmopathy and Graves' hyperthyroidism. Germline loops: CDR1 SGHTA, CDR2 FQGNSA. The CDR3 spans 15 residues. The V end was cut by 1 base, the J end by 3 bases, with 13 bases between. This clonotype was recorded at least ten times. RNA transcripts were the template, and TCR beta CDR3 regions were amplified from them. HTBI primers were employed in first-round RT-PCR, then a second-round multiplex PCR followed. MiXCR, applied by TCRdb to the multiplex PCR reads, yields one record per CDR3 protein. Of over 450,000 distinct CDR3 sequences in the sample, about an eighth are singletons; the top ten hold 8% to 10%.

The clonotype originates from a woman younger than 45 with Graves' ophthalmopathy. The source material was blood. This sequence joins TRBV7-2 and TRBJ2-7; perhaps TRBD2 as D (5 bases). The CDR3 coding sequence is TGTGCCAGCAGCTTAGACGCTGCGGAGGACTACGAGCAGTACTTC. It is translated as CASSLDAAEDYEQYF. The complete variable domain, with remaining parts taken from reference TRBV7-2 and TRBJ2-7, reads GAGVSQSPSNKVTEKGKDVELRCDPISGHTALYWYRQSLGQGLEFLIYFQGNSAPDKSGLPSDRFSAERTGGSVSTLTIQRTQQEDSAVYLCASSLDAAEDYEQYFGPGTRLTVT.